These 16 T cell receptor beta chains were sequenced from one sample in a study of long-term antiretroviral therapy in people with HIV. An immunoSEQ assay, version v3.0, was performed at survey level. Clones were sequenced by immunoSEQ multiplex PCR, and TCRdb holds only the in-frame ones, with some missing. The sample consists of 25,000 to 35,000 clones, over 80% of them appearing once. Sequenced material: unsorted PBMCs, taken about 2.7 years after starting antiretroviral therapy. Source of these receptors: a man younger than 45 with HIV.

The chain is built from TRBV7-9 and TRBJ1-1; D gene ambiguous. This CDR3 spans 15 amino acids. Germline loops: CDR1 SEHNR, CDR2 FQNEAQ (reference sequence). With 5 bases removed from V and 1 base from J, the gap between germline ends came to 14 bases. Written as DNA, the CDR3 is TGTGCCAGCAGCCGCCGCGGTGGCCAGAACACTGAAGCTTTCTTT. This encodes CASSRRGGQNTEAFF.

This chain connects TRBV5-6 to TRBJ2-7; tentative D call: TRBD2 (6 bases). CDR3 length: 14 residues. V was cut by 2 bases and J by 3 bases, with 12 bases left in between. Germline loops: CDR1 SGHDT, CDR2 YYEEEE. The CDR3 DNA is TGTGCCAGCAGCTTTGGAGGGAGCCTCTACGAGCAGTACTTC. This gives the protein CASSFGGSLYEQYF.

The CDR3 region is CASGLDRNTGELFF. The CDR3 bases are TGTGCTAGTGGTCTAGACAGGAACACCGGGGAGCTGTTTTTT. The chain is built from TRBV12-5 and TRBJ2-2; maybe TRBD1 (5 bases). Looked up from germline, CDR1 is LGHNT and CDR2 is FRNRAP. Trimming removed 5 bases from V and 1 base from J, with 8 bases in between. The CDR3 loop spans 14 amino acids.

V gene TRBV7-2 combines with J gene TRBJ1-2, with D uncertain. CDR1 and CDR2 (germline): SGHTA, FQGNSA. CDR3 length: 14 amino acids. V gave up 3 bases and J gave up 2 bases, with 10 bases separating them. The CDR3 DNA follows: TGTGCCAGCAGCTTCGCCGGAGCGAACTATGGCTACACCTTC. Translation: CASSFAGANYGYTF.

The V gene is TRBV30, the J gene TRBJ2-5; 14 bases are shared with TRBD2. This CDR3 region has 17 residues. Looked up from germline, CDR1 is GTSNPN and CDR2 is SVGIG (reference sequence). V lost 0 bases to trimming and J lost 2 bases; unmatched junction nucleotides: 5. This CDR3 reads CAWSVRRTSGGQETQYF. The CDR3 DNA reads TGTGCCTGGAGTGTACGGCGGACTAGCGGGGGGCAAGAGACCCAGTACTTC.

The CDR3 protein is CASSPGAGYGYTF. Written as DNA, the CDR3 is TGTGCCAGTAGTCCAGGGGCGGGCTATGGCTACACCTTC. V and J are TRBV19 and TRBJ1-2, with D possibly TRBD1 on 6 matching bases. The CDR3 contains 13 residues. Trimming removed 5 bases at V and 4 bases at J, with 11 bases between. In germline, CDR1 is LNHDA, CDR2 SQIVND (reference sequence).

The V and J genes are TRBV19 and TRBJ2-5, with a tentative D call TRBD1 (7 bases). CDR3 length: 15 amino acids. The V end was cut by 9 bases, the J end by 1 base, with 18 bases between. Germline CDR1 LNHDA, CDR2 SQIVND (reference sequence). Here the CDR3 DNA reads TGTGCCAGCAACGGGAGAGGGGGCTCCCAAGAGACCCAGTACTTC. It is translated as CASNGRGGSQETQYF.

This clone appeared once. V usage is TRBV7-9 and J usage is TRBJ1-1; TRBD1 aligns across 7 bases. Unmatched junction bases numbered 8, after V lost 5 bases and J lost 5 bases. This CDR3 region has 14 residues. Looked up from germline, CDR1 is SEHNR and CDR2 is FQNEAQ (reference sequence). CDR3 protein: CASSQTGKRTEAFF. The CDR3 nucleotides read TGTGCCAGCAGCCAGACAGGGAAACGGACTGAAGCTTTCTTT.

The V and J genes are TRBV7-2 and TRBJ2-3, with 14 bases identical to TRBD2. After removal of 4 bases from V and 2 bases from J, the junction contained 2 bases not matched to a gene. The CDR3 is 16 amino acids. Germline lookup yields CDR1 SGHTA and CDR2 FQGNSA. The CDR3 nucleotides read TGTGCCAGCAGCTCGACTAGCGGGAGGGTCACAGATACGCAGTATTTT. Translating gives CASSSTSGRVTDTQYF.

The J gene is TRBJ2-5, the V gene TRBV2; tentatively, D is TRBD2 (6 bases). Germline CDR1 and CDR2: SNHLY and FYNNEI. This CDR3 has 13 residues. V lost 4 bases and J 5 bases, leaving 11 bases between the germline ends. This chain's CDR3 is CASSASLAETQYF. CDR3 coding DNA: TGTGCCAGCAGTGCATCGCTAGCGGAGACCCAGTACTTC.

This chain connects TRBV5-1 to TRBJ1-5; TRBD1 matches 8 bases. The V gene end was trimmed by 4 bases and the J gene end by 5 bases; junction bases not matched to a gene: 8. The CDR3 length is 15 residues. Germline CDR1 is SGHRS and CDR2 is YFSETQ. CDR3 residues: CASSRTDREDQPQHF. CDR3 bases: TGCGCCAGCAGCCGTACGGACAGGGAGGATCAGCCCCAGCATTTT.

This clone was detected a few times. CDR3 sequence: CASSVVAGGHYNEQFF. As DNA, the CDR3 is TGTGCCAGCAGCGTAGTAGCGGGAGGGCACTACAATGAGCAGTTCTTC. This chain links TRBV9 with TRBJ2-1; 11 nucleotides line up with TRBD2. Germline V gene sequence: CDR1 SGDLS, CDR2 YYNGEE. The CDR3 runs to 16 residues. The junction had 2 bases not matched to a gene; V was cut back by 0 bases and J by 3 bases.

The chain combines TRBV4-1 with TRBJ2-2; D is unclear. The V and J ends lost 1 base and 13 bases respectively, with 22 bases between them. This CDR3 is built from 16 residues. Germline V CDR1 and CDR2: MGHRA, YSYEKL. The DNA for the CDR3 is TGCGCCAGCAGCCAAGTCGTAGGTTGGGCGAACCCGGGGCTGTTTTTT. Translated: CASSQVVGWANPGLFF.

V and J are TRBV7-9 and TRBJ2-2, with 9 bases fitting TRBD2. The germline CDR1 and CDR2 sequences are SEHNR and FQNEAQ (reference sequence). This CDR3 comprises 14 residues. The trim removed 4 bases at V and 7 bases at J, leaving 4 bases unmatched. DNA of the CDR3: TGTGCCAGCAGCTCCGGGACTAGCAACGGGGAGCTGTTTTTT. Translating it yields CASSSGTSNGELFF.

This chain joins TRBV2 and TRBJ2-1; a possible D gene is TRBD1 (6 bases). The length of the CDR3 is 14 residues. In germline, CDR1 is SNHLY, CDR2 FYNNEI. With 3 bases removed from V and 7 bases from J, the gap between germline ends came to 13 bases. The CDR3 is CASSEGETGNEQFF. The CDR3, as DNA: TGTGCCAGCAGTGAGGGGGAAACAGGGAATGAGCAGTTCTTC.

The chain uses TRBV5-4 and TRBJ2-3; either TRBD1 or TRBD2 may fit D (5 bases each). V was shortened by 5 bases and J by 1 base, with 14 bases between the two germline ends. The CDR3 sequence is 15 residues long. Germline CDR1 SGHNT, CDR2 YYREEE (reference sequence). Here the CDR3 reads CASSLPGRRTDTQYF. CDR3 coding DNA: TGTGCCAGCAGTCTTCCGGGACGACGCACAGATACGCAGTATTTT. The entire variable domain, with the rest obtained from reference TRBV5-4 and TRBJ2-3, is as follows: ETGVTQSPTHLIKTRGQQVTLRCSSQSGHNTVSWYQQALGQGPQFIFQYYREEENGRGNFPPRFSGLQFPNYSSELNVNALELDDSALYLCASSLPGRRTDTQYFGPGTRLTVL.